This T cell receptor (beta chain) originates from a study of T cells in Graves' hyperthyroidism and ophthalmopathy. Hyperthyroidism in the patients, aged 18 to 65, was newly diagnosed and under 2 months in duration. Each 10 ml fresh peripheral blood draw supplied the PBMCs. Template material for amplifying TCR beta CDR3 regions consisted of RNA transcripts. An initial round of RT-PCR targeting the TCR CDR3 relied on the HTBI primer set. MiXCR, applied by TCRdb to the multiplex PCR reads, yields one record per CDR3 protein. The sample consists of a few hundred thousand distinct CDR3 sequences, around 20% of them appearing once. The CDR3 loop spans 17 amino acids. The V end lost 3 bases, the J end lost 5 bases, and 20 bases lay between the germline ends. Germline V gives CDR1 MDHEN, CDR2 SYDVKM. This clonotype was counted ten times or more. Antigen: not known. Notes on the study in general: Blood also carried most thyroid clonotypes expanded above 0.001.

V gene TRBV28 combines with J gene TRBJ1-5; TRBD1 is a possible D gene (5 bases). This receptor was identified in a man between 18 and 29 years old with Graves' hyperthyroidism. The material sequenced was blood. The CDR3 coding sequence is TGTGCCAGCAGTTTCTTTCCCGGGACGGGGGGAGATCAGCCCCAGCATTTT. The encoded protein is CASSFFPGTGGDQPQHF.